This note documents a single TCR beta chain sequence. The data were taken from a study of lymphopenia after photon versus proton radiotherapy. This CDR3 contains 15 residues. Trimming cost V 6 bases and J 6 bases, with 18 bases left between them. Germline V gives CDR1 KGHSH, CDR2 LQKENI. Assay: immunoSEQ multiplex PCR; the TCRdb copy retains only in-frame clones and omits some. This sample has 60,000 or so clones, with roughly 87% found just once. The origin of this receptor is an elderly man with esophageal cancer. V is TRBV18 and J is TRBJ2-1, with TRBD1 as a possible D gene (6 bases). The source was peripheral blood, collected from a patient treated with proton-based radiotherapy. The CDR3 sequence: CASSLQGRMGNEQFF. DNA of the CDR3: TGTGCCAGCTCCCTACAGGGAAGGATGGGCAATGAGCAGTTCTTC.